One T cell receptor (beta chain) is described in this entry. The antigen is not known. This entry belongs to a study of T cell responses to AZD1222 COVID-19 vaccine. Study outcomes and limitations: All repertoire sampling was performed exclusively after the peak T cell response. The number of AZD1222 recipients seropositive at baseline was only five or six.

Sequencing was performed with immunoSEQ multiplex PCR; in TCRdb, only in-frame clones are kept and a portion is missing. The data hold about 120,000 clones, with roughly 91% observed a single time. V dropped 4 bases and J dropped 1 base, with 8 bases sitting between them. The CDR3 spans 14 residues. Germline lookup yields CDR1 KGHSH and CDR2 LQKENI. This TCR was sampled from an adult who received the AZD1222 COVID-19 vaccine. The chain has TRBV18 and TRBJ1-5; no clear D. Sample: peripheral blood, taken 28 days after the second AZD1222 dose. The chain's CDR3 is CASSQLNSNQPQHF. The CDR3 DNA follows: TGTGCCAGCTCACAATTGAACAGCAATCAGCCCCAGCATTTT.